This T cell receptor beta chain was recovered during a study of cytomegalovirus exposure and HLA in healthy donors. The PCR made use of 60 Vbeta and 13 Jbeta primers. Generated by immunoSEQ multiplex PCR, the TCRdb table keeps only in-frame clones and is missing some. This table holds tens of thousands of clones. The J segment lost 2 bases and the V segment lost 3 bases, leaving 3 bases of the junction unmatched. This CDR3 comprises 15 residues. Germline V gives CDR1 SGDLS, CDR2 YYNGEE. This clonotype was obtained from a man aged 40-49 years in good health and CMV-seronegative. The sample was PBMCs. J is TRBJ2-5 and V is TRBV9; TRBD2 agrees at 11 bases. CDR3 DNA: TGTGCCAGCAGCGGGGGACTAGCGGATCAAGAGACCCAGTACTTC. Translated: CASSGGLADQETQYF.